The entry that follows covers one T cell receptor beta chain sequence. What it binds is not known. This sample was taken from a study of CD4+ T cells in melanoma. Study-level results: Reportedly, melanoma neoantigen-specific CD4+ T cells showed varied differentiation states. CD8+ T cell, macrophage and B cell function reportedly correlated with neoantigen-specific CD4+ T cells.

This CDR3 contains 14 residues. The germline CDR1 and CDR2 sequences are SGHRS and YFSETQ. With V trimmed by 0 bases and J by 5 bases, 1 base remained unmatched. Sequenced by immunoSEQ multiplex PCR; TCRdb stores in-frame clones only, minus some. This table holds tens of thousands of clones, 55% to 75% found once. The chain links TRBV5-1 to TRBJ2-1, with 8 bases aligning to TRBD1. The source material was tumor tissue. This receptor was identified in a human donor with melanoma. Here the CDR3 DNA reads TGCGCCAGCAGCTTGGCGGGACAGGACAATGAGCAGTTCTTC. Residues: CASSLAGQDNEQFF.